The clone carrying this TCR beta chain occurred a few times. Its cognate antigen is unknown. RNA extraction was followed by reverse transcription into cDNA, which acted as the sequencing template. TCRdb's copy holds only in-frame clones and misses some; the assay was immunoSEQ multiplex PCR. Here the sample spans about 30,000 clones, approximately 60% being singletons. This sample is part of a study of CD8+ T cells in alopecia areata. This CDR3 spans 14 amino acids. Trimming took 3 bases from V and 7 from J; bases not matched to a gene: 5. Per germline, CDR1 SQVTM and CDR2 ANQGSEA. Regarding the study as a whole: Scalp lesions, especially in alopecia totalis/universalis, had higher clonality than normal scalp.

PBMCs yielded sorted CD4+ and CD8+ T cells. Sequenced material: NKG2D-high CD8+ T cells sorted from blood. The gene calls are TRBV29-1 and TRBJ2-7; 14 bases agree with TRBD2. This receptor was taken from a human donor with alopecia areata. In nucleotides, the CDR3 is TGCAGCGTTGAGGGACTAGCGGGAGATAGAGAGCAGTACTTC. As protein: CSVEGLAGDREQYF.